The clone carrying this T cell receptor beta chain was seen more than once but under ten times. Its antigen is not identified. This record belongs to a study of vaccination and CD4 T cells after COVID-19. Study outcomes and limitations: In convalescent patients, a median approximately 86% of reactive clones appeared only post-vaccination.

Cultured CD4+ T cells had their DNA profiled by the Oncomine TCR Beta short-read assay. TCRdb used MiXCR to reprocess the PCR reads, holding one entry per CDR3 protein. The sample yields 15,000 to 20,000 distinct CDR3 sequences, less than 50% seen once. Treatment described: approximately 9-day PBMC culture with coronavirus spike peptide pools or control peptides (ViraFEST assay). Specimen: CD4+ T cells from blood, cultured in vitro. The receptor was derived from a human donor who had recovered from COVID-19.

CDR3 coding DNA: TGTGCCAGTAGTATTAACCCAGCTGAAAATGAAGCTTTCTTT. As protein: CASSINPAENEAFF. The chain combines TRBV19 with TRBJ1-1; D uncertain. V was shortened by 3 bases and J by 7 bases, with 15 bases between the two germline ends. This CDR3 is 14 amino acids long. Germline lookup yields CDR1 LNHDA and CDR2 SQIVND (reference sequence). Full variable domain (remainder filled in from reference TRBV19 and TRBJ1-1): DGGITQSPKYLFRKEGQNVTLSCEQNLNHDAMYWYRQDPGQGLRLIYYSQIVNDFQKGDIAEGYSVSREKKESFPLTVTSAQKNPTAFYLCASSINPAENEAFFGQGTRLTVV.